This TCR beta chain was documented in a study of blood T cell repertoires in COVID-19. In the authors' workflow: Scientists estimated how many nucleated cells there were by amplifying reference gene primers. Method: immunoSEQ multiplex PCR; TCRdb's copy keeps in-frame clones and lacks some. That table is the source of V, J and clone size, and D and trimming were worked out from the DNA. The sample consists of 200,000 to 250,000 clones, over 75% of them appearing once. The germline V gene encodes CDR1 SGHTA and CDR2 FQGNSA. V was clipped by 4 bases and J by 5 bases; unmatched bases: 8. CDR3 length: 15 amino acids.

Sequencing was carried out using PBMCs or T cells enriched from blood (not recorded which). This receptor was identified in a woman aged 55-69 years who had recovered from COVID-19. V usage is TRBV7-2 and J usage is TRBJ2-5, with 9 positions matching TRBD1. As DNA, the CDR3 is TGTGCCAGCAGCTCTTACGGGGACAGGGCGGAGACCCAGTACTTC. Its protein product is CASSSYGDRAETQYF.